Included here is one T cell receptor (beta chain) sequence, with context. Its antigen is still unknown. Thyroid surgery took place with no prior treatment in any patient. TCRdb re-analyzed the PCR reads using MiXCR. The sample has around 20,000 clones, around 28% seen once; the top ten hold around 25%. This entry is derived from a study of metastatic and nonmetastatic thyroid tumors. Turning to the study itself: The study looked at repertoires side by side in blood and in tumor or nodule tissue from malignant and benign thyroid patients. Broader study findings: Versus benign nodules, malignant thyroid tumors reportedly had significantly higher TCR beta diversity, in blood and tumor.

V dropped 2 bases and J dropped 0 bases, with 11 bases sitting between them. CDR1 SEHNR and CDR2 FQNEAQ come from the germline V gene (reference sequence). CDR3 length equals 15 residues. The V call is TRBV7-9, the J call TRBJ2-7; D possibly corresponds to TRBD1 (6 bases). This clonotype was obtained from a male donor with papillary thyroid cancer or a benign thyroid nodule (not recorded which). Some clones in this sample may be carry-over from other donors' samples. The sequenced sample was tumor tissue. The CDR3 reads CASSLRGTNSYEQYF. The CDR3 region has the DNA TGTGCCAGCAGCTTAAGAGGGACAAACTCCTACGAGCAGTACTTC.